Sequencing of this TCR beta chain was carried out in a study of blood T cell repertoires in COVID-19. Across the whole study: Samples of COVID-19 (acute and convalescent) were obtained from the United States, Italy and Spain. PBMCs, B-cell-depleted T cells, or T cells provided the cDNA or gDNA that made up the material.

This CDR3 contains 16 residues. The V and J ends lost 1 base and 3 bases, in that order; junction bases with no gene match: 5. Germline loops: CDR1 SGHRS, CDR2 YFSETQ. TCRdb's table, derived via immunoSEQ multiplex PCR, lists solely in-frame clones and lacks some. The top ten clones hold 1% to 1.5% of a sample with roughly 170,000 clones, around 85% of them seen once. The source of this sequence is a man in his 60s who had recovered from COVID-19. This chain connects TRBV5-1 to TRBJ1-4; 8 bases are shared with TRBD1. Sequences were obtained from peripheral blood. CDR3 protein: CASSLQGAVANEKLFF. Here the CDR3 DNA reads TGCGCCAGCAGCTTGCAGGGGGCTGTGGCTAATGAAAAACTGTTTTTT.